This is a list of T cell receptor beta chains from one sample in a study of blood T cell repertoires in COVID-19. Here immunoSEQ multiplex PCR was the method, and the copy in TCRdb shows in-frame clones only, minus some. The sample has roughly 120,000 clones; roughly 85% are singletons. The sample was peripheral blood. Receptors originate from a woman of 80 years or more with active or convalescent COVID-19. The CDR3 runs from the conserved cysteine through the conserved F or W. The D gene is left open where the match is weak. Expanded clones are given a class, and other clones once, few, many or no size at all.

v_call	cdr3_length	clone_size	d_call	j_call	cdr3_nt	cdr3_aa
TRBV27	14	-	-	TRBJ2-1	TGTGCCAGCAGCTCAACTAATTTCTACAATGAGCAGTTCTTC	CASSSTNFYNEQFF
TRBV29-1	15	-	TRBD2	TRBJ2-5	TGCAGCGTTGTACGGACTAGCGGGAGCCAAGAGACCCAGTACTTC	CSVVRTSGSQETQYF
TRBV2	15	-	-	TRBJ1-1	TGTGCCAGCAGTAAGCGACAGATCACCTTCACTGAAGCTTTCTTT	CASSKRQITFTEAFF
TRBV16	17	-	-	TRBJ2-1	TGTGCCAGCAGCCATCCGAGTGGCACAGCCGTGGTCGATGAGCAGTTCTTC	CASSHPSGTAVVDEQFF
TRBV5-1	16	-	-	TRBJ2-2	TGCGCCAGCAGCTTGAGGGTGCTAGCCAACACCGGGGAGCTGTTTTTT	CASSLRVLANTGELFF
TRBV11-2	16	-	TRBD2	TRBJ2-3	TGTGCCAGCAGCACCCGTAGCGGGGAAGGCGCAGATACGCAGTATTTT	CASSTRSGEGADTQYF
TRBV5-8	12	-	-	TRBJ2-5	TGTGCCAGCAGCGTTCGAGGGGAGACCCAGTACTTC	CASSVRGETQYF
TRBV6-5	14	-	TRBD1	TRBJ2-4	TGTGCCAGCAGTTCGGCAGGGGGCAAAAACATTCAGTACTTC	CASSSAGGKNIQYF
TRBV2	13	-	-	TRBJ1-1	TGTGCCAGCAGTGAGAGGCAGAGCACTGAAGCTTTCTTT	CASSERQSTEAFF
TRBV7-9	17	-	TRBD2	TRBJ2-1	TGTGCCAGCAGCTCCCCCCCATCTAGCGGGATGGGAAATGAGCAGTTCTTC	CASSSPPSSGMGNEQFF
TRBV7-6	15	-	-	TRBJ2-1	TGTGCCAGCAGCGTCCTAGGGGGAGAATACAATGAGCAGTTCTTC	CASSVLGGEYNEQFF
TRBV7-8	14	-	TRBD1	TRBJ1-2	TGTGCCAGCAGCCCCTATGGGACAGTATATGGCTACACCTTC	CASSPYGTVYGYTF
TRBV6-5	14	-	-	TRBJ1-2	TGTGCCAGCAGGGACAGCCCAGCTAACTATGGCTACACCTTC	CASRDSPANYGYTF
TRBV11-2	15	few	TRBD2	TRBJ2-7	TGTGCCAGCAGCTTCAATCCGACTAGCGGCTACGAGCAGTACTTC	CASSFNPTSGYEQYF
TRBV21-1	13	once	-	TRBJ2-5	TGTGCCGTCTGGGAGGCTTGGCAAGAGACCCAGTACTTC	CAVWEAWQETQYF
TRBV6-5	13	once	-	TRBJ1-6	TGTGCCAGCACGGACAGCATGTATTCACCCCTCCACTTT	CASTDSMYSPLHF
TRBV18	15	-	-	TRBJ1-4	TGTGCCAGCTCACCACGGACAGCAACTAATGAAAAACTGTTTTTT	CASSPRTATNEKLFF
TRBV7-8	18	-	TRBD1	TRBJ1-3	TGTGCCAGCAGCTTGGGCCGGACAGGGGCCCTAGTAGGAAACACCATATATTTT	CASSLGRTGALVGNTIYF
TRBV21-1	15	-	-	TRBJ1-4	TGTGCCAGCAGCAAAGGGCGGGTCGTGAATGAAAAACTGTTTTTT	CASSKGRVVNEKLFF
TRBV27	15	-	-	TRBJ2-7	TGTGCCAGCAGTTTAGATCGAAGCCGGTTGCTCGAGCAGTACTTC	CASSLDRSRLLEQYF
TRBV11-1	12	many	-	TRBJ2-2	TGTGCCAGCAGCCGTACGAGGGGGGAGCTGTTTTTT	CASSRTRGELFF
TRBV11-2	14	-	TRBD2	TRBJ2-3	TGTGCCAGCAGCTTAGTAGCGGGAGATGGTACGCAGTATTTT	CASSLVAGDGTQYF
TRBV3-1/TRBV3-2	14	-	-	TRBJ2-7	TGTGCCAGCAGCCAAATGGCTAGCACCTACGAGCAGTACTTC	CASSQMASTYEQYF
TRBV2	15	-	TRBD2	TRBJ2-1	TGTGCCAGCAGTGAAGGCGGGAGGACAAGTCTGAGTCGGTTCTTC	CASSEGGRTSLSRFF
TRBV11-2	12	-	-	TRBJ2-5	TGTGCCAGCAGCGGACCGGGGGAGACCCAGTACTTC	CASSGPGETQYF
TRBV10-3	12	-	-	TRBJ1-2	TGTGCCATCAGTGAGGGAGAATATGGCTACACCTTC	CAISEGEYGYTF
TRBV2	15	-	-	TRBJ1-6	TGTGCCAGCAGACAGGAGAGCTCCTATAATTCACCCCTCCACTTT	CASRQESSYNSPLHF
TRBV2	13	few	-	TRBJ1-1	TGTGCCAGCAGTGAAATAGAGAACACTGAAGCTTTCTTT	CASSEIENTEAFF
TRBV28	14	-	-	TRBJ2-5	TGTGCCAGCAGTTTTCCCCCGTACCAAGAGACCCAGTACTTC	CASSFPPYQETQYF
TRBV28	14	once	-	TRBJ2-7	TGTGCCAGCAGTACCGCTCAGGTTACCTACGAGCAGTACTTC	CASSTAQVTYEQYF
TRBV20-1	14	-	TRBD2	TRBJ2-1	TGCAGTGCTAGTAGGACTAGCGGGAGGAGTCAGCAGTTCTTC	CSASRTSGRSQQFF
TRBV19	16	-	TRBD1	TRBJ2-2	TGTGCCAGTAGTTTCATTGGACAGGGGAGAACCGGGGAGCTGTTTTTT	CASSFIGQGRTGELFF
TRBV1	16	-	-	TRBJ2-6	TGCACCAGCAGCCAAAAACAGGAGTCTGGGGCCAACGTCCTGACTTTC	CTSSQKQESGANVLTF
TRBV27	16	-	-	TRBJ2-7	TGTGCCAGCAGTTTAACCCGCCCCTCTGGAGCGGTCGAGCAGTACTTC	CASSLTRPSGAVEQYF
TRBV3-1/TRBV3-2	15	-	-	TRBJ1-2	TGTGCCAGCAGCCTCGGGGGACGGTATAACTATGGCTACACCTTC	CASSLGGRYNYGYTF
TRBV18	16	-	TRBD1	TRBJ2-1	TGTGCCAGCTCACCAAGCCGGGACAGGGCCCACAATGAGCAGTTCTTC	CASSPSRDRAHNEQFF
TRBV18	14	few	-	TRBJ2-1	TGTGCCAGCTCACCATTAGCTAGGTCCAATGAGCAGTTCTTC	CASSPLARSNEQFF
TRBV5-1	15	few	-	TRBJ1-3	TGCGCCAGCAGCTTGGGAAACACAGGGAGGGACACCATATATTTT	CASSLGNTGRDTIYF
TRBV19	12	-	-	TRBJ1-3	TGTGCCAGTACCAGCGGGGGAAACACCATATATTTT	CASTSGGNTIYF
TRBV11-2	19	-	TRBD2	TRBJ2-5	TGTGCCAGCAGCTTAGAGGGGTTAGCGGGAGTCCCCAACCCGGAGACCCAGTACTTC	CASSLEGLAGVPNPETQYF
TRBV7-2	16	-	TRBD2	TRBJ2-7	TGTGCCAGCAGTCTTAGGGGGGTAGCGGGAGCCCACGAGCAGTACTTC	CASSLRGVAGAHEQYF
TRBV19	16	-	TRBD2	TRBJ2-1	TGTGCCAGTACCACCCGACTAGCGGGAGGTTCCAATGAGCAGTTCTTC	CASTTRLAGGSNEQFF
TRBV19	16	-	TRBD1	TRBJ1-3	TGTGCCAGTAGTACCCAGGACAGGTCGGCTGGAAACACCATATATTTT	CASSTQDRSAGNTIYF
TRBV11-3	16	many	-	TRBJ2-7	TGTGCCAGCAGCCCCGGCTCGGGGGGCGGGAGAACCGAGCAGTACTTC	CASSPGSGGGRTEQYF
TRBV27	16	-	TRBD2	TRBJ2-3	TGTGCCAGCAGTTCGCGGACTAGCGGGAGTGGAGATACGCAGTATTTT	CASSSRTSGSGDTQYF
TRBV29-1	13	once	TRBD1	TRBJ1-5	TGCAGCGTTGCAACAGGGGGCGATCAGCCCCAGCATTTT	CSVATGGDQPQHF
TRBV12-3/TRBV12-4	13	once	-	TRBJ1-1	TGTGCCAGCAGAATAGATTGGGCAGCTGAAGCTTTCTTT	CASRIDWAAEAFF
TRBV5-1	18	-	TRBD2	TRBJ2-1	TGCGCCAGCAGTTACCCACCCGGGACTAGCGGGAGGGGGAATGAGCAGTTCTTC	CASSYPPGTSGRGNEQFF
TRBV4-3	17	-	-	TRBJ2-7	TGCGCCAGCAGCCAAGGCCCCCATGGGGGCCGGTCCTACGAGCAGTACTTC	CASSQGPHGGRSYEQYF
TRBV18	15	-	TRBD1	TRBJ1-4	TGTGCCAGCTCACGGGGACAGGGGACTAATGAAAAACTGTTTTTT	CASSRGQGTNEKLFF
TRBV11-2	15	-	-	TRBJ1-6	TGTGCCAGCAGCTCACAGGCGACCTATAATTCACCCCTCCACTTT	CASSSQATYNSPLHF
TRBV5-1	14	few	-	TRBJ1-6	TGCGCCAGCAGCTTGGACCGCGGTAATTCACCCCTCCACTTT	CASSLDRGNSPLHF
TRBV9	15	-	TRBD1	TRBJ1-5	TGTGCCAGCAGCCAGACAGGGGGGGGCAATCAGCCCCAGCATTTT	CASSQTGGGNQPQHF
TRBV7-3	16	once	TRBD1	TRBJ2-1	TGTGCCAGCAGCTTAAACCCAGGGGGCTCCTACAATGAGCAGTTCTTC	CASSLNPGGSYNEQFF
TRBV7-9	13	-	-	TRBJ2-5	TGTGCCAGCAGCTTAAGGGGACTGAAGACCCAGTACTTC	CASSLRGLKTQYF
TRBV2	14	-	-	TRBJ1-4	TGTGCCAGCAGTGAATCAGGGACTGAAGTTGGACTGTTTTTT	CASSESGTEVGLFF
TRBV2	16	-	-	TRBJ2-2	TGTGCCAGCAGTGAAAACCCGTCAACAGGGCCCGGGGAGCTGTTTTTT	CASSENPSTGPGELFF
TRBV24-1	16	-	TRBD2	TRBJ2-1	TGTGCCACCAGTGCCAAAGGGACTAGGCAAATAAATGAGCAGTTCTTC	CATSAKGTRQINEQFF
TRBV6-5	13	-	TRBD1	TRBJ1-3	TGTGCCAGCAGGAATAGGGGGCAAGACACCATATATTTT	CASRNRGQDTIYF